This entry concerns a single T cell receptor (beta chain). TCRdb's table, derived via immunoSEQ multiplex PCR, lists solely in-frame clones and lacks some. Of some 80,000 clones in the sample, 88% were seen once. The data were taken from a study of T cell responses to AZD1222 COVID-19 vaccine. The receptor comes from an adult who received the MenACWY meningococcal vaccine as a control. This material consisted of peripheral blood, taken 28 days after the second dose of the MenACWY control vaccine.

CDR3: CAWSERDEQYF. DNA of the CDR3: TGTGCCTGGAGTGAAAGGGACGAGCAGTACTTC. The V and J genes are TRBV30 and TRBJ2-7; unclear D gene. Trimming left V 1 base short and J 5 bases short, with 6 bases between. Germline CDR1 reads GTSNPN; CDR2 reads SVGIG (reference sequence). The CDR3 loop spans 11 amino acids.